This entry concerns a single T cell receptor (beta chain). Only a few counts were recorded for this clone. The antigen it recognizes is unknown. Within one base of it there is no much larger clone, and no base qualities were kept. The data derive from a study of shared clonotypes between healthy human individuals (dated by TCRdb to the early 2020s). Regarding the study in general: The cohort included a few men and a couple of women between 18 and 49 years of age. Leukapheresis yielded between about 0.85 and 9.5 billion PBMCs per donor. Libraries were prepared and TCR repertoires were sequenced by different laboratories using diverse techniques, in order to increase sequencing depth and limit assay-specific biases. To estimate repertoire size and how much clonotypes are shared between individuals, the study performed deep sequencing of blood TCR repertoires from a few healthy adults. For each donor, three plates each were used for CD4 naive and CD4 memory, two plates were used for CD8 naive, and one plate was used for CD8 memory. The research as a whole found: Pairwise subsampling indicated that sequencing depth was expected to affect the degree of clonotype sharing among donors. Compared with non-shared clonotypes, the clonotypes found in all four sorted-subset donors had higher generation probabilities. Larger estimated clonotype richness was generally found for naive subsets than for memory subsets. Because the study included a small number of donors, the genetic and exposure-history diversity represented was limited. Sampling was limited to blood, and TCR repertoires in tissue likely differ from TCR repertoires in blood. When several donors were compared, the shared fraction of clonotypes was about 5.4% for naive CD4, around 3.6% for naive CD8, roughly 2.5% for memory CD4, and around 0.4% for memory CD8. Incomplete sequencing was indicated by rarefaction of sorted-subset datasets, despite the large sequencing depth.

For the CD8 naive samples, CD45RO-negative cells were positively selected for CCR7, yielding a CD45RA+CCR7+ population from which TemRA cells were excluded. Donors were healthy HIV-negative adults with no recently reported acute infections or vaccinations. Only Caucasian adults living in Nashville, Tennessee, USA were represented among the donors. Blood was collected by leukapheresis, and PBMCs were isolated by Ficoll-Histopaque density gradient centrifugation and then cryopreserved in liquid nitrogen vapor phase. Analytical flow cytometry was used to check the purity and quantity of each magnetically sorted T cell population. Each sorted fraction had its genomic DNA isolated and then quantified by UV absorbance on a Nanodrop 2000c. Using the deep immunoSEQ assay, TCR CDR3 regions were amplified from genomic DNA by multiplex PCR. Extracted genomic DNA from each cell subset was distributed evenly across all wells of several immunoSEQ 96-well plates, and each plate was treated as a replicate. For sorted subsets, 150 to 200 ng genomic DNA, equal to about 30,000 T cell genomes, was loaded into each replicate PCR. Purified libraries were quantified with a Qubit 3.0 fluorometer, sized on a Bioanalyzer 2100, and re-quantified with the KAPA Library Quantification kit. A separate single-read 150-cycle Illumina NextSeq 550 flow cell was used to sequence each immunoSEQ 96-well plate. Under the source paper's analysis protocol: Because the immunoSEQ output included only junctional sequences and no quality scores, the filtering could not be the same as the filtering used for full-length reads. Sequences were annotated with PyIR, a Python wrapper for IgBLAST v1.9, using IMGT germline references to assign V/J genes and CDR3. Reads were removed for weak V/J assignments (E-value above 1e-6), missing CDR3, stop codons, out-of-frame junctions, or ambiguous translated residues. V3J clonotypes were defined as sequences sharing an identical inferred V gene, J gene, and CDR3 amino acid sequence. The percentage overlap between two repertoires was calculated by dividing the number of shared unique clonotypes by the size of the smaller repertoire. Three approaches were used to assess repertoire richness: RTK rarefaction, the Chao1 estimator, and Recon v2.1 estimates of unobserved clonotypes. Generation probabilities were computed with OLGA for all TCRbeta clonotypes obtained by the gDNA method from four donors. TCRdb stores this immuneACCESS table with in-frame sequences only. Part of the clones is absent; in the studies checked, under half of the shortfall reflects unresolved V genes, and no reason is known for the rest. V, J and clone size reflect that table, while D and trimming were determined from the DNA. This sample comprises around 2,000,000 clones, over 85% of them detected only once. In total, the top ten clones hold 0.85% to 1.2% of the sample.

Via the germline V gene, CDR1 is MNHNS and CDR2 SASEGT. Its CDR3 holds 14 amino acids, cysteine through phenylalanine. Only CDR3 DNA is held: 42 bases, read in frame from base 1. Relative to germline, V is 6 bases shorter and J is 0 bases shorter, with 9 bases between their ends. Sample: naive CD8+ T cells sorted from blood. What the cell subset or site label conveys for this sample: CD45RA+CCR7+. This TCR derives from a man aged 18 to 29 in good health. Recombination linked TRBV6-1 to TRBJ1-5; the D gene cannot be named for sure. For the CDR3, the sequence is CASRTDNSNQPQHF. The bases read TGTGCCAGCAGAACAGACAATAGCAATCAGCCCCAGCATTTT.